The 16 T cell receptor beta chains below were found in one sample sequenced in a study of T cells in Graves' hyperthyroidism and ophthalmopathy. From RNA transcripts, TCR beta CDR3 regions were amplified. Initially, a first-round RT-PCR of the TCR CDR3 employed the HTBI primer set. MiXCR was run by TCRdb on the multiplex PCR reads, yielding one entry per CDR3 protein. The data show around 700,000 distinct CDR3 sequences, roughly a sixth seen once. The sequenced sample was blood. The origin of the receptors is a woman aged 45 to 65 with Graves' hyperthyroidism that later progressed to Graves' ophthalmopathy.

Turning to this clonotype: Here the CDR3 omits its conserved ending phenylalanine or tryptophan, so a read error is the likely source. The CDR3 DNA sequence: TGCAGTGTAGACATTATCCAAGAGACCCAGTACCTC. This encodes CSVDIIQETQYL. The chain has TRBV20-1 and TRBJ2-5; D not certain. Germline CDR1 and CDR2: DFQATT and SNEGSKA (reference sequence). The CDR3 totals 12 residues. Trimming removed 7 bases from V and 1 base from J, with 10 bases in between.

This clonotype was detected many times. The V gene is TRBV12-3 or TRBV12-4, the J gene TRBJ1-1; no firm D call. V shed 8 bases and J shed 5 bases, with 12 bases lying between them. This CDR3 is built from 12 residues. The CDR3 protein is CASSRFRTEAFF. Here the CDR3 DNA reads TGTGCCAGCTCAAGATTTAGGACTGAAGCTTTCTTT.

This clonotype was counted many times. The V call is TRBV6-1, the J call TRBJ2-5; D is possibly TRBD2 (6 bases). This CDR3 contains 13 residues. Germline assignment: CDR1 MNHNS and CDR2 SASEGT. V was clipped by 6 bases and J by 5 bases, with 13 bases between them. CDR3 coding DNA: TGTGCCAGCAGAAAGGAGGGCCTGGAGACCCAGTACTTC. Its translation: CASRKEGLETQYF.

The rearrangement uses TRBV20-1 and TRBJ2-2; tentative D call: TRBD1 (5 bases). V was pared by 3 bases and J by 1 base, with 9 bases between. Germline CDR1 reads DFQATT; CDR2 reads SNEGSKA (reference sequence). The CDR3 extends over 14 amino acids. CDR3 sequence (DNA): TGCAGTGCTAGGACAGAGATGAACACCGGGGAGCTGTTTTTT. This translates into CSARTEMNTGELFF.

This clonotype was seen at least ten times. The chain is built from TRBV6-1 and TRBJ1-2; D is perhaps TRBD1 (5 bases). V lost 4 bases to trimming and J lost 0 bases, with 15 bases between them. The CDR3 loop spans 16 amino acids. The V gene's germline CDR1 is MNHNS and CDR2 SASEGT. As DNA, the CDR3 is TGTGCCAGCAGTGCGGACAACTTCTTGGCTAACTATGGCTACACCTTC. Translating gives CASSADNFLANYGYTF.

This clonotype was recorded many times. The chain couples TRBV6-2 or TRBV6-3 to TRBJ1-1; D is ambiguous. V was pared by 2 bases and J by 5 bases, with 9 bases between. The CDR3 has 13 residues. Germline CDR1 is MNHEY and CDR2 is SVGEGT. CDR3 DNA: TGTGCCAGCAGTTACGCGTTCGGGACTGAAGCTTTCTTT. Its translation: CASSYAFGTEAFF.

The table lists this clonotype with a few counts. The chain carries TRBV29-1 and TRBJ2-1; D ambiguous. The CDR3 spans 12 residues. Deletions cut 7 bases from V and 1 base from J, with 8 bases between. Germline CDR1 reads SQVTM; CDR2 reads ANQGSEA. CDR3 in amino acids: CSGRFSYNEQFF. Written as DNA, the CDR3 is TGCAGCGGCAGGTTTTCCTACAATGAGCAGTTCTTC.

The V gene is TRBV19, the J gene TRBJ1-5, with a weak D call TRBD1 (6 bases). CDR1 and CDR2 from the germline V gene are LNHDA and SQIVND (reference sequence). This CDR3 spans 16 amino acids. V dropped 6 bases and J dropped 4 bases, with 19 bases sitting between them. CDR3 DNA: TGTGCCAGTAGCCCACCCTTCGGGACAAGAAATCAGCCCCAGCATTTT. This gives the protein CASSPPFGTRNQPQHF.

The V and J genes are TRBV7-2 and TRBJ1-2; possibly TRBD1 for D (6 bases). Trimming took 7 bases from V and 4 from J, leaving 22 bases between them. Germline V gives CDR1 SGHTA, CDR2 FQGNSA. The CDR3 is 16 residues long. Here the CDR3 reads CASTDSTGYRGYGYTF. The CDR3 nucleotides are TGTGCCAGCACCGATTCGACAGGCTATAGAGGCTATGGCTACACCTTC. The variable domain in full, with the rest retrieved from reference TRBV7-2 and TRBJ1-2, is GAGVSQSPSNKVTEKGKDVELRCDPISGHTALYWYRQSLGQGLEFLIYFQGNSAPDKSGLPSDRFSAERTGGSVSTLTIQRTQQEDSAVYLCASTDSTGYRGYGYTFGSGTRLTVV.

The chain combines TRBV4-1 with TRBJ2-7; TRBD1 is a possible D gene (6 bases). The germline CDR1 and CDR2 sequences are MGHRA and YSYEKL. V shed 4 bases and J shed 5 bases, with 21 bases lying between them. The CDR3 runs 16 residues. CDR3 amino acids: CASSPNINREWDEQYF. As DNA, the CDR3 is TGCGCCAGCAGCCCAAACATTAACAGGGAATGGGACGAGCAGTACTTC.

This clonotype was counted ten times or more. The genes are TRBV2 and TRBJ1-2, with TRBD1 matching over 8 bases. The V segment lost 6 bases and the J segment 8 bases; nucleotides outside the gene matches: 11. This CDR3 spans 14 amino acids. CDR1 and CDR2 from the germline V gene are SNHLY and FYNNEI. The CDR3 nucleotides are TGTGCCAGCAGATGGACAGGGATCGAGTGGGGCTACACCTTC. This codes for CASRWTGIEWGYTF.

This CDR3 reads CASSSGTSGAEQYF. In nucleotides, the CDR3 is TGTGCCAGCAGTTCCGGAACTAGCGGGGCCGAGCAGTACTTC. The chain uses TRBV12-3 or TRBV12-4 and TRBJ2-7; 10 positions agree with TRBD2. The CDR3 runs to 14 residues. Trimming removed 4 bases from V and 6 bases from J; junction bases left unmatched: 6.

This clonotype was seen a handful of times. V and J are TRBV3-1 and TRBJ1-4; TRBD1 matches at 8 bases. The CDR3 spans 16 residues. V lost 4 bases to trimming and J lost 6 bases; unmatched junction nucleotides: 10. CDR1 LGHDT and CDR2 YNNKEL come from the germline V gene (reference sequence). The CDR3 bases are TGTGCCAGCAGCCCGGTCCAGGGGGCTTCTTATGAAAAACTGTTTTTT. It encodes CASSPVQGASYEKLFF.

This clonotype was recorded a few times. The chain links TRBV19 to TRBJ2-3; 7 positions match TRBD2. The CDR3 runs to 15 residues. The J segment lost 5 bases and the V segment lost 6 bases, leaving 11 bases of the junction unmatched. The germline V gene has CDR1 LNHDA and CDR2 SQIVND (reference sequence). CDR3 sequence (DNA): TGTGCCAGTAGCCCCCGGGTAGGCGGGAGAGATACGCAGTATTTT. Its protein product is CASSPRVGGRDTQYF.

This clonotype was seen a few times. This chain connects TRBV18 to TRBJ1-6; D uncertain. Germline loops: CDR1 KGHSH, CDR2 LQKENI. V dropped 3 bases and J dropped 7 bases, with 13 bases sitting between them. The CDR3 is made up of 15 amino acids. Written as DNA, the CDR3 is TGTGCCAGCTCACCTCGGGAGGACCCAAATTCACCCCTCCACTTT. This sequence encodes CASSPREDPNSPLHF.

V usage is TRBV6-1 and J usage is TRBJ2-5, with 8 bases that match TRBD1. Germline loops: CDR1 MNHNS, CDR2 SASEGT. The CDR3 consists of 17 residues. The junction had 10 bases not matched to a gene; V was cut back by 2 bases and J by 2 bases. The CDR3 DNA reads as TGTGCCAGCAGTGAACAGGGGACAGGTAGAGCGCAAGAGACCCAGTACTTC. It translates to CASSEQGTGRAQETQYF.